The rows below give T cell receptor beta chains drawn from one sample of a study of human T cells and chemical hapten exposure. TCRdb re-called the RACE reads with MiXCR, one entry per CDR3 protein. The data contain about 380,000 distinct CDR3 sequences, about 4.8% of them singletons. Sequencing used whole blood, obtained in connection with sensitization to the hapten diphenylcyclopropenone (DPC). Receptor source: a woman aged 45-60 years with alopecia areata. Some clones in this sample may be carry-over from other donors' samples. CDR3s include the opening cysteine and the closing phenylalanine or tryptophan. A D gene is named only where the DNA matches it firmly. The size field is filled for only some rows; it gives once, few, many or a size class.

clone size,J gene,D gene,V gene,CDR3 DNA,CDR3 protein
many,TRBJ2-3,NA,TRBV20-1,TGCAGTGCCGAGTGGCATGGATATGATACGCAGTATTTT,CSAEWHGYDTQYF
few,TRBJ2-7,TRBD1,TRBV7-9,TGTGCCAGCAGCGACCGGGACAGGGCCTTCTACTTC,CASSDRDRAFYF
few,TRBJ1-4,NA,TRBV4-2,TGTGCCAGCAGCCAAGACGTCGGATCAGGGAAGGAAAAACTGTTTTTT,CASSQDVGSGKEKLFF
many,TRBJ2-1,TRBD2,TRBV5-6,TGTGCCAGCAGCTACGGGACTAGCGGGATGAGTGAGCAGTTCTTC,CASSYGTSGMSEQFF
many,TRBJ2-3,NA,TRBV9,TGTGCCAGCAGCGTAGGTCAGGGTGGGGGGACTAGCACAGATACGCAGTATTTT,CASSVGQGGGTSTDTQYF
many,TRBJ2-3,NA,TRBV10-3,TGTGCCATCTCGGTAGGGGGAGCGAGCACAGATACGCAGTATTTT,CAISVGGASTDTQYF
few,TRBJ2-7,NA,TRBV11-3,TGTGCCAGCAGCTTAGATCCTTGGGGCTTACAGTACTTC,CASSLDPWGLQYF
many,TRBJ1-1,NA,TRBV20-1,TGCAGTGCCCAGGACGCTGAAGCTTTCTTT,CSAQDAEAFF
many,TRBJ2-7,TRBD1,TRBV20-1,TGCAGTGCTAGGAGGGACAGCTACGAGCAGTACTTC,CSARRDSYEQYF
many,TRBJ2-3,NA,TRBV5-1,TGCGCCAGCAGCTTGGTGGGGGGCGAAGCAAAGACGCAGTATTTT,CASSLVGGEAKTQYF
many,TRBJ2-7,TRBD1,TRBV29-1,TGCAGCGTGCGCGCGGACAGGGGCGAGCAGTACTTC,CSVRADRGEQYF
NA,TRBJ2-7,TRBD1,TRBV6-5,TGTGCCACTGGGGGACAGTCCGATAGGGAGCAGTACTTC,CATGGQSDREQYF
many,TRBJ2-7,TRBD2,TRBV12-3/TRBV12-4,TGTGCCAGCAGTAATAGCGGGAGGGTTGCCTACGAGCAGTACTTC,CASSNSGRVAYEQYF
few,TRBJ1-5,NA,TRBV21-1,TGTGCCAGCATCAACGGGACTCCTAATCAGCCCCAGCATTTT,CASINGTPNQPQHF
many,TRBJ2-3,TRBD1,TRBV6-5,TGTGCCAGCAGGGACAGGGGACGCACAGATACGCAGTATTTT,CASRDRGRTDTQYF
many,TRBJ2-1,TRBD2,TRBV6-6,TGTGCCAGCAGTAGCGGGAGGGACGGCTCCTACAATGAGCAGTTCTTC,CASSSGRDGSYNEQFF
few,TRBJ2-7,NA,TRBV18,TGTGCCAGCTCACCACCGGATAAGTACGAGCAGTACTTC,CASSPPDKYEQYF
many,TRBJ2-5,NA,TRBV6-2/TRBV6-3,TGTGCCAGCAAATCGGGGCAGGGCTTCGAGACCCAGTACTTC,CASKSGQGFETQYF
NA,TRBJ2-2,NA,TRBV5-4,TGTGCCAGCAGGCCACGGGGGAACGCCGGGGAGCTGTTTTTT,CASRPRGNAGELFF
many,TRBJ2-3,NA,TRBV5-1,TGCGCCAGCAGAAACGGGGGACCAGATACGCAGTATTTT,CASRNGGPDTQYF
many,TRBJ1-5,NA,TRBV2,TGTGCCAGTGAAAAAGGGAGCAATCAGCCCCAGCATTTT,CASEKGSNQPQHF
few,TRBJ1-2,NA,TRBV5-1,TGCGCCAGCAGCTTTACGGTTTCTGGAGGCTACACCTTC,CASSFTVSGGYTF
NA,TRBJ2-1,NA,TRBV7-9,TGTGCCAGCAGCCCCAACCAGTACAATGAGCAGTTCTTC,CASSPNQYNEQFF
NA,TRBJ1-2,NA,TRBV4-1,TGCGCCAGCAGCCAAGACAGGGATAACTATGGCTACACCTTC,CASSQDRDNYGYTF
few,TRBJ1-1,NA,TRBV5-1,TGCGCCAGCAGCTTGGAAGGGGCCCCCATGAACACTGAAGCTTTCTTT,CASSLEGAPMNTEAFF
many,TRBJ1-2,TRBD1,TRBV29-1,TGCAGCGTGGGACAGGGCCTTGACTATGGCTACACCTTC,CSVGQGLDYGYTF
NA,TRBJ1-1,NA,TRBV18,TGTGCCAGCTCACCTGGACAGACGCTATTCATGGAAGCTTTCTTT,CASSPGQTLFMEAFF
many,TRBJ2-7,TRBD2,TRBV20-1,TGCAGTGCGGCGGCAGGGAGGGACCGCACCTACGAGCAGTACTTC,CSAAAGRDRTYEQYF
many,TRBJ2-3,TRBD1,TRBV5-6,TGTGCCAGCAGCCCACAGGGGGACACAGATACGCAGTATTTT,CASSPQGDTDTQYF
NA,TRBJ2-2,NA,TRBV9,TGTGCCAGCAGCAGAGCCGACAGGAACACCGGGGAGCTGTTTTTT,CASSRADRNTGELFF
few,TRBJ1-2,NA,TRBV6-1,TGTGCCAGCAGTGAAGGGGTAAATAACTATGGCTACACCTTC,CASSEGVNNYGYTF
many,TRBJ2-7,TRBD2,TRBV7-7,TGTGCCAGCAGTCTCGGGGGGGCGAGCTCCTACGAGCAGTACTTC,CASSLGGASSYEQYF
many,TRBJ2-1,TRBD2,TRBV13,TGTGCCAGCAGTACGGGACTAGCGGGAGTCCTTTCCTACAATGAGCAGTTCTTC,CASSTGLAGVLSYNEQFF
many,TRBJ2-1,TRBD2,TRBV6-2/TRBV6-3,TGTGCCAGCAGTACTAGCGGGGTCCCCTCCTACAATGAGCAGTTCTTC,CASSTSGVPSYNEQFF
many,TRBJ1-2,TRBD1,TRBV20-1,TGCAGTGCTAGAGTGTCGGGACAGGGGTTGAACTATGGCTACACCTTC,CSARVSGQGLNYGYTF
few,TRBJ1-1,NA,TRBV7-2,TGTGCCAGCAGCCCCCGAGGTCAGGGTCGCACTGAAGCTTTCTTT,CASSPRGQGRTEAFF
few,TRBJ2-2,NA,TRBV6-2/TRBV6-3,TGTGCCAGCAGTTGGGGGCCCTTCAGCACCGGGGAGCTGTTTTTT,CASSWGPFSTGELFF
few,TRBJ1-6,NA,TRBV12-3/TRBV12-4,TGTGCCAGCAGCCTTAATACAGGGAAAAATTCACCCCTCCACTTT,CASSLNTGKNSPLHF
NA,TRBJ2-2,NA,TRBV30,TGTGCCTGGCAGGGATTGAACGGGGAGCTGTTTTTT,CAWQGLNGELFF
many,TRBJ2-7,NA,TRBV2,TGTGCCAGCAGTGCCCTACCCTCCTACGAGCAGTACTTC,CASSALPSYEQYF
NA,TRBJ1-1,NA,TRBV2,TGTGCCAGCACCGAACTTGGCGGAGACACTGAAGCTTTCTTT,CASTELGGDTEAFF
NA,TRBJ2-2,TRBD1,TRBV29-1,TGCAGCGCCCCAGGACAGGGCGCCGGGGAGCTGTTTTTT,CSAPGQGAGELFF
few,TRBJ2-2,NA,TRBV21-1,TGTGCCAGCAGCAAAGATGACAGGAACACCGGGGAGCTGTTTTTT,CASSKDDRNTGELFF
many,TRBJ2-1,NA,TRBV20-1,TGCAGCGCCCCAAATGGGAGCTCCTACAATGAGCAGTTCTTC,CSAPNGSSYNEQFF
many,TRBJ2-2,TRBD2,TRBV5-1,TGCGCCAGCAGCTTGGAGGCGGGAGGGACCGGGGAGCTGTTTTTT,CASSLEAGGTGELFF
few,TRBJ1-6,NA,TRBV6-2/TRBV6-3,TGTGCCAGCAGTTACGGGGGCCGGAATTCACCCCTCCACTTT,CASSYGGRNSPLHF
NA,TRBJ2-2,NA,TRBV5-1,TGCGCCAGCAGCTTGGACGGACGGGGCACCGGGGAGCTGTTTTTT,CASSLDGRGTGELFF
many,TRBJ1-5,TRBD1,TRBV5-1,TGCGCCAGCAGCCCGTTCGGACAGGTAGGACAGCCCCAGCATTTT,CASSPFGQVGQPQHF
many,TRBJ1-5,TRBD1,TRBV6-5,TGTGCCAGCAGCCACAGGGGTACTCATCAGCCCCAGCATTTT,CASSHRGTHQPQHF
NA,TRBJ1-1,NA,TRBV13,TGTGCCAGCAGCCTCGGTAGTTTTAACACTGAAGCTTTCTTT,CASSLGSFNTEAFF
few,TRBJ2-3,NA,TRBV7-2,TGTGCCAGCAGCGACGCTATCACAGATACGCAGTATTTT,CASSDAITDTQYF
many,TRBJ2-7,NA,TRBV6-6,TGTGCCAGCAGTTACGAAGGGACCTCCTACGAGCAGTACTTC,CASSYEGTSYEQYF
few,TRBJ2-1,TRBD2,TRBV19,TGTGCCAGTACCCCCGGGGGGAGCTCCTACAATGAGCAGTTCTTC,CASTPGGSSYNEQFF
many,TRBJ1-6,NA,TRBV28,TGTGCCAGCACCTCACAGGAGGGAGGGGGTTCACCCCTCCACTTT,CASTSQEGGGSPLHF
many,TRBJ1-1,NA,TRBV28,TGTGCCAGCAGTTTCAGTGGTGACCCAAGGTTGACTGAAGCTTTCTTT,CASSFSGDPRLTEAFF
NA,TRBJ2-3,NA,TRBV29-1,TGCAGCGTTGGCAGGGCGCTTGATACGCAGTATTTT,CSVGRALDTQYF
few,TRBJ1-6,NA,TRBV6-1,TGTGCCAGCATAGAAGGGTTGAATTCACCCCTCCACTTT,CASIEGLNSPLHF
many,TRBJ1-5,TRBD1,TRBV24-1,TGTGCCACCAGTGATTCACCGACAGGGAGAAATCAGCCCCAGCATTTT,CATSDSPTGRNQPQHF
NA,TRBJ1-5,TRBD1,TRBV6-1,TGTGCCAGCAGTGATGGGACAGGGGGCTCTCAGCCCCAGCATTTT,CASSDGTGGSQPQHF
many,TRBJ2-7,TRBD2,TRBV20-1,TGCAGTGCGTTGACCGGGACTAGCGGCTACGAGCAGTACTTC,CSALTGTSGYEQYF